This T cell receptor (gamma chain) was observed in a study of Vδ1+ human thymocytes. Overall study results and limits: Highly polyclonal TRG and TRD repertoires with Gaussian CDR3 length distributions appeared in thymus. Thymic delta-chain repertoires held roughly 20% Vdelta2 sequences and few Vdelta3, despite high sort purity.

As regards this clone: Its antigen is unknown.

This CDR3 region has 12 residues. The V gene's germline CDR1 is EGSNGY and CDR2 YDSYNSKV. The V and J ends lost 2 bases and 12 bases, in that order; junction bases with no gene match: 10. Extracted RNA was reverse transcribed into cDNA. The CDR3 regions were amplified by multiplex PCR from V-gene primers to a constant-region primer. TCRdb re-called the multiplex PCR reads via CATT. The sample yields 8,000 to 9,000 gamma-chain clones, 56% seen once. Input material: Vdelta1+ gamma-delta thymocytes from the thymus. Subset described: FACS-sorted CD3+ TCRalphabeta- TCRVdelta1+ TCRVdelta2- thymocytes. This chain links TRGV2 with TRGJ1 or TRGJ2. TCRdb does not report a J gene; here it was assigned by matching the DNA to germline references. The clonotype was recovered from a girl under three years old who had congenital heart surgery. The CDR3 sequence: CATWDARGRKLF. CDR3 sequence (DNA): TGTGCCACCTGGGACGCTCGGGGGAGGAAACTCTTT.